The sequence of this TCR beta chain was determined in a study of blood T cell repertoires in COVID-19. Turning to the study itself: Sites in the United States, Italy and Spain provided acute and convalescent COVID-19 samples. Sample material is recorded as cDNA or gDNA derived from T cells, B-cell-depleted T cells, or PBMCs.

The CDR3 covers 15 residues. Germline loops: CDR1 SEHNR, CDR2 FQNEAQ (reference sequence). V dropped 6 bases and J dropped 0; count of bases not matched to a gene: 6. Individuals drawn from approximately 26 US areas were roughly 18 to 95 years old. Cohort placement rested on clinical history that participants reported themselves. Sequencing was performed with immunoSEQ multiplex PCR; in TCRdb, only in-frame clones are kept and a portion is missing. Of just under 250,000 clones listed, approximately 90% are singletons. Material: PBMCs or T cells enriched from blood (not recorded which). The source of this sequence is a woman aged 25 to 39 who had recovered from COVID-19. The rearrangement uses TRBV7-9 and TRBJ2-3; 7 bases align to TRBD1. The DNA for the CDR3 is TGTGCCAGCAGTCCTTTGGACAGGAGCACAGATACGCAGTATTTT. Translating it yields CASSPLDRSTDTQYF.